Listed below are T cell receptor beta chains from one sample, sequenced in a study of response to subunit inactivated influenza vaccine. TCRdb independently ran MiXCR on the RT-PCR reads; one entry per CDR3 protein. The top ten clones hold approximately 7.8% of a sample with approximately 250,000 distinct CDR3 sequences, 9% to 15% of them seen once. The sequencing here drew on non-naive T cells sorted from PBMCs, taken 14 to 15 days before vaccination. The receptor source for this set is a middle-aged man who received an inactivated influenza vaccine. The CDR3 runs from the conserved cysteine through the conserved F or W. A D gene is named only where the DNA matches it firmly. Size is omitted from some rows. Given values are once, few, many or a class for expanded clones.

CDR3aa	CDR3nt	d_gene	abundance	v_gene	j_gene
CASSVLGPTNEQFF	TGTGCCAGCAGTGTCTTGGGACCTACGAATGAGCAGTTCTTC	.	.	TRBV28	TRBJ2-1
CASSPQGLINIQYF	TGTGCCAGCAGCCCACAGGGACTCATAAACATTCAGTACTTC	.	.	TRBV4-2	TRBJ2-4
CASSQDSSGGVSSEQYF	TGCGCCAGCAGCCAAGATTCAAGCGGGGGTGTTTCGAGTGAGCAGTACTTC	TRBD2	few	TRBV4-3	TRBJ2-7
CSAPGARKGEQYF	TGCAGTGCCCCAGGGGCTAGAAAAGGCGAGCAGTACTTC	.	many	TRBV20-1	TRBJ2-7
CASSDGGEGYNEQFF	TGTGCCAGCAGTGATGGGGGCGAAGGCTACAATGAGCAGTTCTTC	.	few	TRBV2	TRBJ2-1
CSARDSGGPNYEQYF	TGCAGTGCTAGAGATTCTGGGGGACCCAACTACGAGCAGTACTTC	.	.	TRBV20-1	TRBJ2-7
CASSLMSGTEQYF	TGTGCCAGCAGCCTAATGTCGGGGACCGAGCAGTACTTC	.	.	TRBV7-9	TRBJ2-7
CASSPSWQGNGYTF	TGTGCCAGCTCCCCGAGTTGGCAGGGTAACGGCTACACCTTC	.	.	TRBV18	TRBJ1-2
CAFPKLASLGGELFF	TGTGCCTTCCCGAAACTAGCGAGTCTAGGCGGGGAGCTGTTTTTT	TRBD2	few	TRBV30	TRBJ2-2
CASSGYSYNEQFF	TGTGCCAGCAGCGGGTATTCCTACAATGAGCAGTTCTTC	.	few	TRBV6-1	TRBJ2-1
CAISETAGKQTQYF	TGTGCCATCAGTGAGACGGCAGGGAAGCAGACCCAGTACTTC	.	many	TRBV10-3	TRBJ2-5
CATSDPGSTNEKLFF	TGTGCCACCAGTGATCCGGGGTCAACTAATGAAAAACTGTTTTTT	.	many	TRBV24-1	TRBJ1-4
CASSQGMAGAYNEQFF	TGTGCCAGCAGCCAAGGGATGGCGGGGGCATACAATGAGCAGTTCTTC	.	few	TRBV4-2	TRBJ2-1
CSARGYSGGIYNEQFF	TGCAGTGCTAGAGGATACAGCGGGGGGATCTACAATGAGCAGTTCTTC	TRBD2	.	TRBV20-1	TRBJ2-1
CASSEDPSGIGWEQFF	TGCGCCAGCAGTGAGGATCCTAGCGGGATTGGTTGGGAGCAGTTCTTC	TRBD2	few	TRBV10-1	TRBJ2-1
CASSPGLVWLSDTGELFF	TGTGCCAGCAGCCCGGGACTAGTTTGGCTTTCGGACACCGGGGAGCTGTTTTTT	TRBD2	many	TRBV11-1	TRBJ2-2
CSARGPTGPESLTQYF	TGCAGTGCTAGAGGTCCCACCGGGCCGGAGTCTTTGACGCAGTATTTT	.	.	TRBV20-1	TRBJ2-3
CASSLVGTKTDTQYF	TGTGCCAGCAGCTTAGTCGGGACTAAGACAGATACGCAGTATTTT	TRBD2	many	TRBV7-2	TRBJ2-3
CSVKQGRVNEQFF	TGCAGCGTTAAACAGGGTAGGGTCAATGAGCAGTTCTTC	.	many	TRBV29-1	TRBJ2-1
CAISVGQGAGQPQHF	TGTGCCATCAGTGTTGGACAGGGGGCAGGACAGCCCCAGCATTTT	TRBD1	.	TRBV10-3	TRBJ1-5
CASSWIRGELFF	TGTGCCAGCAGCTGGATACGCGGGGAGCTGTTTTTT	.	few	TRBV5-6	TRBJ2-2
CASCLPGQSYEQYF	TGTGCCAGCTGCCTCCCGGGACAGTCCTACGAGCAGTACTTC	TRBD1	few	TRBV28	TRBJ2-7
CASSTTMGYTQYF	TGTGCCAGCAGCACAACGATGGGGTATACGCAGTATTTT	.	few	TRBV7-2	TRBJ2-3
CASSLDLGEQYF	TGTGCCAGCAGCTTGGACCTTGGCGAGCAGTACTTC	.	many	TRBV5-5	TRBJ2-7
CASSYWQGAYNEQFF	TGTGCCAGCAGTTATTGGCAGGGGGCCTACAATGAGCAGTTCTTC	TRBD1	.	TRBV6-5	TRBJ2-1
CASSRAGTSLAEQYF	TGTGCCAGCAGTAGAGCCGGGACTAGCCTCGCCGAGCAGTACTTC	TRBD2	.	TRBV6-2/TRBV6-3	TRBJ2-7
CASSFTNYGYTF	TGTGCCAGCAGTTTCACTAACTATGGCTACACCTTC	.	few	TRBV12-3/TRBV12-4	TRBJ1-2